One TCR beta chain is described in this entry. Its antigen is unknown. Germline CDR1 is SGHDT and CDR2 is YYEEEE. The V end lost 4 bases, the J end lost 0 bases, and 15 bases lay between the germline ends. The CDR3 covers 16 residues. Division of CD4+ cells produced a CD45RA+ naive subset and a CD45RA-negative memory subset. Deep-level settings were used for running the assay. The protocol was immunoSEQ multiplex PCR, while the TCRdb copy is restricted to in-frame clones and leaves out a portion. Of 1 million to 1.3 million clones detected, about 80% appear once; the ten largest clones hold 0.5% to 0.65%. These data belong to a study of shared clonotypes between healthy human individuals. Study-wide results and limits: What rarefaction showed was incomplete sorted-subset sequencing despite large depth.

Sequencing was carried out using memory CD4+ T cells from PBMCs. Subset given: CD45RA-negative fraction. This chain uses TRBV5-6 with TRBJ2-3; TRBD1 might be the D (5 bases). This sequence was found in a man aged 18 to 35 in good health. Some clones in this sample may be carry-over from other donors' samples. Written as DNA, the CDR3 is TGTGCCAGCAGCCACCCTGGGGCAGACAGCACAGATACGCAGTATTTT. Translating gives CASSHPGADSTDTQYF.